This T cell receptor beta chain is from a study of blood T cell repertoires in COVID-19. Looking at the study overall: Samples representing acute and convalescent COVID-19 were sourced from the United States, Italy and Spain. From T cells, B-cell-depleted T cells, or PBMCs came the material, which was cDNA or gDNA.

In the authors' workflow: It was from reference gene primer amplification that nucleated cell counts were estimated. Clones were read by immunoSEQ multiplex PCR, and TCRdb kept only the in-frame ones, dropping some. V, J and clone size were drawn from that table, and D and trimming were deduced from the DNA. The data hold a few hundred thousand clones, with around 85% observed a single time. Germline V gene lookup returns CDR1 LNHDA and CDR2 SQIVND (reference sequence). The CDR3 is 13 amino acids. The V and J ends lost 6 bases and 7 bases, in that order; junction bases with no gene match: 6. The source material was peripheral blood. The receptor was derived from a woman aged 18 to 35 with acute or convalescent COVID-19. The gene calls are TRBV19 and TRBJ1-3, with TRBD1 identical over 7 bases. CDR3 sequence: CASSLSTGNTIYF. CDR3 DNA: TGTGCCAGTAGCTTATCGACAGGGAACACCATATATTTT.